A single sample gave rise to the 26 T cell receptor beta chains below, sequenced in a study of control samples from healthy donors and cancer patients. Sequencing used immunoSEQ multiplex PCR; TCRdb keeps in-frame clones, though not all of them. The profile shows 75,000 to 90,000 clones, about nine tenths of them singletons. The sequencing sample was made of blood. The receptors were sampled from a man in his forties or fifties in good health.

The chain has TRBV27 and TRBJ1-6; TRBD1 matches at 7 bases. CDR1 and CDR2 from the germline V gene are MNHEY and SMNVEV (reference sequence). The V gene end was trimmed by 7 bases and the J gene end by 7 bases; junction bases not matched to a gene: 10. CDR3 length: 15 residues. The CDR3 region is CASTAGQVKNSPLHF. The CDR3 region has the DNA TGTGCCAGCACCGCAGGACAGGTTAAAAATTCACCCCTCCACTTT.

The J gene is TRBJ2-5, the V gene TRBV5-6, with D perhaps being TRBD1 or TRBD2 (5 bases each). The V end was cut by 4 bases, the J end by 6 bases, with 16 bases between. The CDR3 runs to 14 residues. Germline CDR1 and CDR2: SGHDT and YYEEEE. The chain's CDR3 is CASSGGSYAKTQYF. The CDR3 bases are TGTGCCAGCAGCGGGGGAAGTTATGCAAAGACCCAGTACTTC.

The chain is built from TRBV9 and TRBJ2-1; 15 bases map to TRBD2. The CDR3 covers 16 residues. Unmatched junction bases numbered 2, after V lost 0 bases and J lost 7 bases. Germline assignment: CDR1 SGDLS and CDR2 YYNGEE. CDR3 loop: CASSVGGTSGGNEQFF. CDR3 coding DNA: TGTGCCAGCAGCGTAGGTGGGACTAGCGGGGGGAATGAGCAGTTCTTC.

This chain connects TRBV18 to TRBJ2-7; TRBD1 matches 10 bases. Germline V gene data show CDR1 as KGHSH and CDR2 as LQKENI. Trimming cost V 2 bases and J 5 bases; bases outside gene matches: 3. The CDR3 has 14 amino acids. CDR3 sequence (DNA): TGTGCCAGCTCACCAGACAGGGGGCTCCACGAGCAGTACTTC. Encoded protein: CASSPDRGLHEQYF.

This clone was seen only once. The chain combines TRBV5-5 with TRBJ2-1; 10 bases agree with TRBD2. There are 16 residues in the CDR3. Germline assignment: CDR1 SGHKS and CDR2 YYEKEE (reference sequence). The V segment lost 4 bases and the J segment 6 bases; nucleotides outside the gene matches: 10. CDR3 bases: TGTGCCAGCAGCCGCGTAAGCGGGGGGGCCGGCAATGAGCAGTTCTTC. Translation gives CASSRVSGGAGNEQFF.

The J gene is TRBJ1-2, the V gene TRBV5-6; 8 positions match TRBD1. The V gene end was trimmed by 2 bases and the J gene end by 5 bases; junction bases not matched to a gene: 8. CDR1 and CDR2 (germline): SGHDT, YYEEEE. CDR3 length: 15 residues. The CDR3 loop reads CASSFPDRVDYGYTF. The CDR3 DNA is TGTGCCAGCAGCTTCCCGGACAGGGTAGATTATGGCTACACCTTC.

The chain joins TRBV19 to TRBJ1-6; 8 bases line up with TRBD1. V lost 5 bases, J lost 8 bases, and 5 bases stayed unmatched. The CDR3 runs to 14 residues. Germline values: CDR1 LNHDA, CDR2 SQIVND (reference sequence). The CDR3 DNA is TGTGCCAGTAGTTCGACAGGGGCCTATTCACCCCTCCACTTT. It yields the protein CASSSTGAYSPLHF.

The rearrangement links TRBV4-3 to TRBJ1-4, with a possible D match to TRBD1 (5 bases). CDR1 LGHNA and CDR2 YSLEER come from the germline V gene. The CDR3 totals 15 residues. Deletions cut 0 bases from V and 8 bases from J, with 13 bases between. DNA for the CDR3: TGCGCCAGCAGCCAAGAAAACAGGATGGGGGAAAAACTGTTTTTT. Translated: CASSQENRMGEKLFF.

This clone showed up just a few times. Other DNA sequences in this specimen translate into the identical CDR3. V usage is TRBV7-2 and J usage is TRBJ2-2, with 9 bases that match TRBD1. J was trimmed by 6 bases and V by 3 bases; bases with no gene match: 8. CDR1 SGHTA and CDR2 FQGNSA come from the germline V gene. The CDR3 is 16 residues long. The CDR3: CASSLSGTGSAGELFF. The CDR3, as DNA: TGTGCCAGCAGCTTGTCCGGGACAGGGTCGGCCGGGGAGCTGTTTTTT.

The CDR3 coding sequence is TGTGCCAGCAGCGGACAGTTCTATGGCTACACCTTC. This codes for CASSGQFYGYTF. This chain joins TRBV6-5 and TRBJ1-2, with D possibly being TRBD1 (6 bases). With 6 bases removed from V and 4 bases from J, the gap between germline ends came to 9 bases. Germline CDR1 MNHEY, CDR2 SVGAGI. The CDR3 totals 12 residues.

The chain links TRBV7-2 to TRBJ2-3; TRBD1 might be the D (6 bases). V gave up 8 bases and J gave up 5 bases, with 20 bases separating them. The CDR3 length is 15 residues. Germline V gives CDR1 SGHTA, CDR2 FQGNSA. The chain's CDR3 is CASCYRASTGDTQYF. CDR3 in DNA: TGTGCCAGCTGTTACAGGGCCAGCACGGGAGATACGCAGTATTTT.

The chain carries TRBV30 and TRBJ2-3; D uncertain. CDR3 length: 12 residues. Germline V gene sequence: CDR1 GTSNPN, CDR2 SVGIG (reference sequence). Trimming removed 3 bases at V and 3 bases at J, with 7 bases between. CDR3 protein: CAWRTRTDTQYF. The CDR3 DNA reads TGTGCCTGGAGAACCAGGACAGATACGCAGTATTTT.

The V gene is TRBV14, the J gene TRBJ2-5, with D possibly TRBD1 on 6 matching bases. V was shortened by 0 bases and J by 1 base, with 9 bases between the two germline ends. CDR1 is SGHDN and CDR2 is FVKESK in the germline V gene. The CDR3 spans 15 residues. The CDR3 spells CASSQDEGGQETQYF. CDR3 bases: TGTGCCAGCAGCCAAGATGAAGGGGGCCAAGAGACCCAGTACTTC.

This clone has only one observation. V gene TRBV11-2 combines with J gene TRBJ2-7; 9 bases align to TRBD2. The J segment lost 5 bases and the V segment lost 3 bases, leaving 17 bases of the junction unmatched. The V gene's germline CDR1 is SGHAT and CDR2 FQNNGV. The length of the CDR3 is 18 residues. CDR3 residues: CASSFGTSAGGSGDEQYF. CDR3 DNA sequence: TGTGCCAGCAGCTTCGGAACCTCAGCGGGGGGCTCCGGCGACGAGCAGTACTTC.

CDR3 amino acids: CATSRGGQETQYF. CDR3 in DNA: TGTGCCACCAGCAGAGGGGGCCAAGAGACCCAGTACTTC. The chain employs TRBV15 and TRBJ2-5, with D hard to call. The V and J ends lost 1 base and 1 base respectively, with 4 bases between them. The CDR3 spans 13 residues. CDR1 and CDR2 from the germline V gene are LNHNV and YYDKDF (reference sequence).

This clone was observed once. V and J are TRBV5-8 and TRBJ2-1, with no clear D. Germline-derived CDR1 and CDR2 are SGHTS and YDEGEE. The CDR3 runs 13 residues. V lost 2 bases, J lost 4 bases, and 7 bases lay in between. The CDR3 protein is CASSFARYNEQFF. The CDR3 nucleotides are TGTGCCAGCAGCTTCGCCCGGTACAATGAGCAGTTCTTC.

The chain combines TRBV11-2 with TRBJ2-5, with 10 bases matching TRBD1. The germline V gene encodes CDR1 SGHAT and CDR2 FQNNGV. The CDR3 contains 16 residues. The ends lost 5 bases at V and 4 bases at J; junction bases unmatched: 10. As DNA, the CDR3 is TGTGCCAGCAGCCCTAGGGGACAGGGGAGAGGAGAGACCCAGTACTTC. It codes for CASSPRGQGRGETQYF.

V gene TRBV18 combines with J gene TRBJ2-3, with 7 bases fitting TRBD2. This CDR3 contains 16 residues. J gave up 2 bases and V 1 base, and 6 bases lay outside the gene matches. Looked up from germline, CDR1 is KGHSH and CDR2 is LQKENI. The CDR3 is CASSPQGGGATDTQYF. The CDR3 nucleotides are TGTGCCAGCTCACCACAAGGCGGGGGTGCCACAGATACGCAGTATTTT.

The CDR3, as DNA: TGTGCCACTAGGGACAGGGAAGGCAAAAACATTCAGTACTTC. This codes for CATRDREGKNIQYF. The chain employs TRBV2 and TRBJ2-4; 9 nucleotides align to TRBD1. The CDR3 runs to 14 residues. CDR1 SNHLY and CDR2 FYNNEI come from the germline V gene. Trimming cost V 10 bases and J 3 bases; bases outside gene matches: 7.

This chain uses TRBV29-1 with TRBJ2-3; D possibly corresponds to TRBD1 (6 bases). CDR1 and CDR2 from the germline V gene are SQVTM and ANQGSEA. The CDR3 spans 15 residues. Deletions cut 0 bases from V and 9 bases from J, with 19 bases between. DNA for the CDR3: TGCAGCGTTGAAGACGCGTCCCGGGACATTTACACGCAGTATTTT. Protein sequence: CSVEDASRDIYTQYF.

This clone was observed a few times. This sequence joins TRBV5-4 and TRBJ2-7; 8 bases are shared with TRBD2. CDR1 is SGHNT and CDR2 is YYREEE in the germline V gene (reference sequence). Trimming cost V 0 bases and J 8 bases; bases outside gene matches: 13. The CDR3 has 16 residues. This chain's CDR3 is CASSLGGRGGPTQQYF. In nucleotides, the CDR3 is TGTGCCAGCAGCTTGGGAGGTCGCGGGGGGCCCACCCAGCAGTACTTC.

This chain links TRBV11-2 with TRBJ2-1, with D tentatively TRBD2 (6 bases). The CDR3 is made up of 16 amino acids. Trimming removed 0 bases from V and 8 bases from J, with 17 bases in between. CDR1 and CDR2 (germline): SGHAT, FQNNGV. CDR3 coding DNA: TGTGCCAGCAGCTTAGATCCGGTAGGGTGGGGGGATGAGCAGTTCTTC. Protein product: CASSLDPVGWGDEQFF.

The chain employs TRBV7-2 and TRBJ2-7; 9 bases agree with TRBD1. Germline CDR1 is SGHTA and CDR2 is FQGNSA. The J segment lost 1 base and the V segment lost 4 bases, leaving 2 bases of the junction unmatched. The CDR3 totals 14 residues. Here the CDR3 DNA reads TGTGCCAGCAGCTGGGACAGGGCTTCCTACGAGCAGTACTTC. Protein product: CASSWDRASYEQYF.

This clone was picked up one time. This chain joins TRBV7-9 and TRBJ2-1, with no clear D. The V end lost 2 bases, the J end lost 6 bases, and 14 bases lay between the germline ends. The CDR3 consists of 15 residues. From germline, CDR1 is SEHNR and CDR2 FQNEAQ (reference sequence). CDR3 region: CASSLWLVDRNEQFF. Written as DNA, the CDR3 is TGTGCCAGCAGCTTATGGCTAGTTGACCGCAATGAGCAGTTCTTC.

The chain is built from TRBV30 and TRBJ1-1; unclear D gene. Germline CDR1 reads GTSNPN; CDR2 reads SVGIG (reference sequence). The CDR3 has 14 residues. V lost 0 bases and J lost 1, with 9 bases in between. Here the CDR3 reads CAWSVLAGNTEAFF. CDR3 DNA: TGTGCCTGGAGTGTTCTGGCAGGGAACACTGAAGCTTTCTTT.

The CDR3 reads CASSGTELGYGYTF. In DNA form, the CDR3 reads TGCGCCAGCAGTGGTACCGAACTGGGCTATGGCTACACCTTC. V and J are TRBV10-2 and TRBJ1-2; D remains ambiguous. The germline V and J ends were trimmed by 4 bases and 4 bases, with 13 bases remaining between them. The CDR3 has 14 amino acids. Germline V gene lookup returns CDR1 WSHSY and CDR2 SAAADI.